This TCR beta chain emerged from a study of T-cell memory formation after mild COVID-19. Turning to the study itself: The study found TCR clusters largely donor specific. Whole-study findings and limits: Some SARS-CoV-2-responding clones were already detected in memory before infection. What remained unconfirmed was the SARS-CoV-2 specificity of second-wave clones peaking on day 37.

On this clonotype itself: Its matching antigen is unknown.

In germline, CDR1 is SEHNR, CDR2 FQNEAQ (reference sequence). Between the trimmed V and J ends, which lost 5 bases and 6 bases, there was a span of 17 bases. The CDR3 totals 15 residues. TCRdb redid the calling of the 5' RACE reads with MiXCR, one entry per CDR3 protein. Of around 430,000 distinct CDR3 sequences listed, approximately 15% are singletons. This receptor was obtained from a man aged 18 to 35 who had mild COVID-19 (a few samples of this study predate the infection). Cell type and time point are not known. Sequencing was done on a sample of PBMCs or a T cell subset sorted from them (not recorded which). This rearrangement joins TRBV7-9 to TRBJ2-1, with D unresolved. The CDR3 is CASSPPGPPANEQFF. The CDR3 DNA sequence: TGTGCCAGCAGCCCCCCCGGCCCTCCGGCCAATGAGCAGTTCTTC.